Listed here are 3 T cell receptor beta chains from one sample, sequenced in a study of T-cell reconstitution after alpha-beta-depleted transplantation in children. Unique molecular identifiers were built into the TCRbeta library. MiXCR, applied by TCRdb to the PCR reads, yields one record per CDR3 protein. The top ten clones hold roughly 5.4% of a sample with hundreds of thousands of distinct CDR3 sequences, 12% of them seen once. This sample comprised PBMCs from the stem cell graft donor, obtained from the stem cell graft. Receptors originate from a human donor who donated a stem cell graft to a child with combined immunodeficiency.

This clonotype was counted many times. The V and J genes are TRBV5-1 and TRBJ1-4; TRBD1 is a possible D gene (6 bases). Germline V gene lookup returns CDR1 SGHRS and CDR2 YFSETQ. V lost 4 bases, J lost 6 bases, and 13 bases lay in between. This CDR3 is 14 amino acids long. This CDR3 is CASSADSTYEKLFF. The CDR3 coding sequence is TGCGCCAGCAGCGCGGACAGCACCTATGAAAAACTGTTTTTT.

There are a few counts of this clonotype. The chain employs TRBV12-3 or TRBV12-4 and TRBJ2-3; D remains ambiguous. V lost 3 bases and J 2 bases, leaving 12 bases between the germline ends. CDR3 size: 15 residues. This CDR3 reads CASSFRSPYTDTQYF. CDR3 nucleotides: TGTGCCAGCAGTTTCCGGAGCCCCTACACAGATACGCAGTATTTT.

This clonotype showed up many times. The rearrangement uses TRBV12-3 or TRBV12-4 and TRBJ2-2; no definite D call. CDR3 length: 13 residues. V lost 3 bases, J lost 1 base, and 3 bases lay in between. CDR3 sequence reads: CASSFGNTGELFF. CDR3 nucleotide sequence: TGTGCCAGCAGTTTTGGGAACACCGGGGAGCTGTTTTTT.